One sample yielded the 18 T cell receptor beta chains listed below, sequenced in a study of T-cell memory formation after mild COVID-19. Each CDR3 protein is one row after TCRdb ran MiXCR on the 5' RACE reads. The profile shows about 540,000 distinct CDR3 sequences, roughly 20% of them singletons. The specimen was PBMCs or a T cell subset sorted from them (not recorded which). All receptors come from an adult woman who had mild COVID-19 (a few samples of this study predate the infection). Cell type and time point are not known.

This clonotype was recorded a few times. CDR3 nucleotides: TGCGCCAGCAGCCAAGATTTGACAGGGCGGTCCTACGAGCAGTACTTC. This gives the protein CASSQDLTGRSYEQYF. The rearrangement joins TRBV4-3 to TRBJ2-7, with 7 bases aligning to TRBD1. The CDR3 spans 16 residues. The trim removed 0 bases at V and 1 base at J, leaving 6 bases unmatched. Looked up from germline, CDR1 is LGHNA and CDR2 is YSLEER.

This sequence joins TRBV3-1 and TRBJ1-1; D is uncertain. The germline CDR1 and CDR2 sequences are LGHDT and YNNKEL (reference sequence). V shed 1 base and J shed 4 bases, with 10 bases lying between them. This CDR3 is 14 amino acids long. The CDR3 bases are TGTGCCAGCAGCCAAGGAGGAGGGAGCACTGAAGCTTTCTTT. Amino acids: CASSQGGGSTEAFF.

This clonotype came up many times. The V call is TRBV7-8, the J call TRBJ2-7; TRBD2 is a possible D gene (7 bases). V lost 5 bases and J lost 2, with 25 bases in between. The CDR3 is made up of 18 amino acids. CDR1 and CDR2 from the germline V gene are SGHVS and FQNEAQ. The CDR3 is CASSAYIGAGAETYEQYF. CDR3 DNA sequence: TGTGCCAGCAGCGCCTACATCGGTGCGGGGGCCGAAACCTACGAGCAGTACTTC. Filled out from reference TRBV7-8 and TRBJ2-7, the complete variable domain reads GAGVSQSPRYKVAKRGQDVALRCDPISGHVSLFWYQQALGQGPEFLTYFQNEAQLDKSGLPSDRFFAERPEGSVSTLKIQRTQQEDSAVYLCASSAYIGAGAETYEQYFGPGTRLTVT.

The gene calls are TRBV7-6 and TRBJ2-1; D possibly corresponds to TRBD1 (5 bases). V was shortened by 7 bases and J by 0 bases, with 22 bases between the two germline ends. The CDR3 runs to 18 residues. Per germline, CDR1 SGHVS and CDR2 FNYEAQ. CDR3 DNA: TGTGCCAGCACCAACACAGGCCCCCAGGGAAGCTCCTACAATGAGCAGTTCTTC. Translation gives CASTNTGPQGSSYNEQFF. Full variable domain (outside the CDR3, taken from reference TRBV7-6 and TRBJ2-1): GAGVSQSPRYKVTKRGQDVALRCDPISGHVSLYWYRQALGQGPEFLTYFNYEAQQDKSGLPNDRFSAERPEGSISTLTIQRTEQRDSAMYRCASTNTGPQGSSYNEQFFGPGTRLTVL.

The CDR3 protein is CASNPSRGSNTEAFF. CDR3 bases: TGTGCCAGCAACCCAAGTCGAGGATCGAACACTGAAGCTTTCTTT. This chain links TRBV7-9 with TRBJ1-1, with no clear D. The CDR3 runs 15 residues. The germline CDR1 and CDR2 sequences are SEHNR and FQNEAQ (reference sequence). Trimming stripped 7 bases from V and 1 base from J, with 16 bases between.

The sample holds many counts of this clonotype. The chain recombines TRBV29-1 with TRBJ2-7; TRBD2 is a possible D gene (7 bases). V was pared by 5 bases and J by 3 bases, with 23 bases between. CDR3 size: 16 residues. CDR1 and CDR2 (germline): SQVTM, ANQGSEA. CDR3 protein: CSVSGGFGGGLYEQYF. CDR3 DNA sequence: TGCAGCGTTAGTGGAGGGTTCGGCGGGGGCCTCTACGAGCAGTACTTC.

This clonotype was detected a few times. This sequence joins TRBV5-6 and TRBJ2-7, with D maybe TRBD2 (6 bases). Trimming took 4 bases from V and 6 from J, leaving 17 bases between them. The CDR3 consists of 14 residues. Germline assignment: CDR1 SGHDT and CDR2 YYEEEE. CDR3 protein: CASSAAGPRGEQYF. The CDR3 bases are TGTGCCAGCAGCGCCGCGGGACCGCGCGGCGAGCAGTACTTC.

The table lists this clonotype with a few counts. The rearrangement uses TRBV12-3 or TRBV12-4 and TRBJ2-2, with 10 bases aligning to TRBD2. Unmatched junction bases numbered 18, after V lost 2 bases and J lost 6 bases. The CDR3 totals 20 residues. The CDR3: CASSLIPGRGLAGASGELFF. CDR3 nucleotide sequence: TGTGCCAGCAGTTTAATCCCGGGCAGGGGTCTAGCGGGAGCCTCCGGGGAGCTGTTTTTT.

This clonotype was counted a few times. CDR3 DNA sequence: TGTGCCACCCGGACAGGGGACAATGAGCAGTTCTTC. This sequence encodes CATRTGDNEQFF. The chain combines TRBV7-9 with TRBJ2-1; 9 bases agree with TRBD1. Germline loops: CDR1 SEHNR, CDR2 FQNEAQ (reference sequence). The CDR3 totals 12 residues. Losses at the gene ends were 10 bases for V and 5 bases for J; bases not matched to a gene: 3.

This clonotype was seen more than once but under ten times. The chain combines TRBV19 with TRBJ1-2; D is perhaps TRBD1 (6 bases). The germline V and J ends were trimmed by 5 bases and 3 bases, with 25 bases remaining between them. The CDR3 has 18 amino acids. Germline loops: CDR1 LNHDA, CDR2 SQIVND (reference sequence). The CDR3 coding sequence is TGTGCCAGTAGTCCCCAAACGATGGGGGGCGATAGCGACTATGGCTACACCTTC. It is translated as CASSPQTMGGDSDYGYTF.

The chain uses TRBV5-1 and TRBJ2-5, with D perhaps matching TRBD1 (6 bases). The CDR3 totals 14 residues. Looked up from germline, CDR1 is SGHRS and CDR2 is YFSETQ. Trimming stripped 0 bases from V and 10 bases from J, with 16 bases between. CDR3 sequence (DNA): TGCGCCAGCAGCTTGGACCGGACCCGAGGGGGCCAGTACTTC. Residues: CASSLDRTRGGQYF.

This clonotype was counted a few times. The V gene is TRBV10-3, the J gene TRBJ2-7; D not certain. Trimming removed 0 bases at V and 7 bases at J, with 7 bases between. CDR3 length equals 12 residues. The germline V gene has CDR1 ENHRY and CDR2 SYGVKD. CDR3 in DNA: TGTGCCATCAGTGAGTCCCTATGGGAGCAGTACTTC. Its translation: CAISESLWEQYF.

The chain recombines TRBV7-9 with TRBJ2-2; 9 bases are a match to TRBD1. CDR1 SEHNR and CDR2 FQNEAQ come from the germline V gene (reference sequence). The V and J ends lost 1 base and 7 bases, in that order; junction bases with no gene match: 4. This CDR3 has 15 amino acids. CDR3 loop: CASSLGDRDVGELFF. CDR3 DNA sequence: TGTGCCAGCAGCTTAGGGGACAGGGATGTCGGGGAGCTGTTTTTT.

This clonotype was seen only a few times. CDR3 DNA: TGTGCCACCAGCAATCGGGGGTATAGCACAGATACGCAGTATTTT. It specifies CATSNRGYSTDTQYF. The J gene is TRBJ2-3, the V gene TRBV15; TRBD2 might be the D (6 bases). The length of the CDR3 is 15 residues. CDR1 and CDR2 (germline): LNHNV, YYDKDF (reference sequence). V was shortened by 4 bases and J by 0 bases, with 11 bases between the two germline ends.

The J gene is TRBJ1-3, the V gene TRBV12-3 or TRBV12-4; TRBD1 matches 10 bases. This CDR3 spans 17 amino acids. With 2 bases clipped from V and 1 base from J, the junction kept 5 bases outside the gene matches. The CDR3 DNA reads TGTGCCAGCAGTTTATTGGGACAGGGGACGTCTGGAAACACCATATATTTT. It is translated as CASSLLGQGTSGNTIYF.

This clonotype was seen a handful of times. V usage is TRBV6-2 or TRBV6-3 and J usage is TRBJ2-5, with 7 bases matching TRBD2. The length of the CDR3 is 14 residues. The V gene end was trimmed by 6 bases and the J gene end by 5 bases; junction bases not matched to a gene: 9. The germline V gene has CDR1 MNHEY and CDR2 SVGEGT. CDR3 coding DNA: TGTGCCAGCAGCGACGCCGGGAGGACGGAGACCCAGTACTTC. It codes for CASSDAGRTETQYF.

The CDR3 region is CASSWDTTTYYEQYF. As DNA, the CDR3 is TGCGCCAGCAGCTGGGACACCACGACATACTACGAGCAGTACTTC. The gene calls are TRBV5-1 and TRBJ2-7; maybe TRBD1 (6 bases). The germline V gene encodes CDR1 SGHRS and CDR2 YFSETQ. The CDR3 runs 15 residues. V was clipped by 3 bases and J by 3 bases, with 16 bases between them.

The rearrangement links TRBV20-1 to TRBJ2-5, with a tentative D call TRBD2 (7 bases). Germline CDR1 and CDR2: DFQATT and SNEGSKA (reference sequence). This CDR3 is 13 amino acids long. Deletions cut 6 bases from V and 0 bases from J, with 11 bases between. CDR3 nucleotides: TGCAGTGCAGGGGGGGGGTACCAAGAGACCCAGTACTTC. This codes for CSAGGGYQETQYF.